Sequencing of this TCR beta chain was carried out in a study of blood T cell repertoires in COVID-19. Turning to the study itself: From the United States, Italy and Spain came samples of acute and convalescent COVID-19. T cells, B-cell-depleted T cells, or PBMCs provided the cDNA or gDNA that served as material.

Germline CDR1 is MDHEN and CDR2 is SYDVKM. V was shortened by 5 bases and J by 4 bases, with 17 bases between the two germline ends. This CDR3 spans 16 amino acids. The repertoire was sequenced with immunoSEQ multiplex PCR; TCRdb's copy has only in-frame clones and lacks some. The table records under 300,000 clones, 80% to 90% of them present only once. The rearrangement uses TRBV28 and TRBJ1-4, with D perhaps matching TRBD1 (5 bases). This TCR derives from a woman in her 40s who had recovered from COVID-19. Sequencing was carried out using peripheral blood. Here the CDR3 reads CASSTYLWGGNEKLFF. As DNA, the CDR3 is TGTGCCAGCAGTACCTATCTATGGGGGGGTAATGAAAAACTGTTTTTT.